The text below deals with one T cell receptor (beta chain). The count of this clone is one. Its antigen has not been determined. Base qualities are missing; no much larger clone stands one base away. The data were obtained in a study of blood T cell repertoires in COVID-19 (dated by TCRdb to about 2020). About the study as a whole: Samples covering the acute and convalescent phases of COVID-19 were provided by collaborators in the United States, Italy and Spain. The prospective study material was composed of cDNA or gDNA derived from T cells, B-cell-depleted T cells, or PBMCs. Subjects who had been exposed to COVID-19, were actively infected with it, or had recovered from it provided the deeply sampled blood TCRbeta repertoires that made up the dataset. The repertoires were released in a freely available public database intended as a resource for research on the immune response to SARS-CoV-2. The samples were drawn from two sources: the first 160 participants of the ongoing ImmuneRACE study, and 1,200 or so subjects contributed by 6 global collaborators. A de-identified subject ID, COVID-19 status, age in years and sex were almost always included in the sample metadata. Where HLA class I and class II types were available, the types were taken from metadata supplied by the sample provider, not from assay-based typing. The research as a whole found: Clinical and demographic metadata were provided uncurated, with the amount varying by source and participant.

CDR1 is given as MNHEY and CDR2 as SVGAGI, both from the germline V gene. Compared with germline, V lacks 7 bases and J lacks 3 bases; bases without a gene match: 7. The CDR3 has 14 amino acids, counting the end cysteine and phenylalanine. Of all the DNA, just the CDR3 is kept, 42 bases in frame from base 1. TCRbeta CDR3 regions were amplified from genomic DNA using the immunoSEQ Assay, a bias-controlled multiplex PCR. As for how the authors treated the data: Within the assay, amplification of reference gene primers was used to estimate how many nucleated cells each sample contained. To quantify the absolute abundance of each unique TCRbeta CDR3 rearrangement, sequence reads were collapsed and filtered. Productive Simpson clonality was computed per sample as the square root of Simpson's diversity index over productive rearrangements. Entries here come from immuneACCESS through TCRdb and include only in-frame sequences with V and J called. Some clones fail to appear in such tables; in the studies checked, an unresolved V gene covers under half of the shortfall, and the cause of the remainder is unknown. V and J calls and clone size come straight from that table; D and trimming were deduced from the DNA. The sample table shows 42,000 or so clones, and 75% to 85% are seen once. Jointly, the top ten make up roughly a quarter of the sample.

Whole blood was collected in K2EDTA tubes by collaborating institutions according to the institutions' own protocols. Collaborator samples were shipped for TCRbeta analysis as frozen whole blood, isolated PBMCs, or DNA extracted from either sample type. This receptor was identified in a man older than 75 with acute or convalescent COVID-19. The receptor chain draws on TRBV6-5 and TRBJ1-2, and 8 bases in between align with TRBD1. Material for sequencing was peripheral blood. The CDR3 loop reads CASNPRGLDYGYTF. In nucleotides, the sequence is TGTGCCAGCAACCCCAGGGGGCTAGACTATGGCTACACCTTC.